These 29 T cell receptor beta chains originate from one sample sequenced in a study of cytomegalovirus exposure and HLA in healthy donors. Amplification used 60 Vbeta primers and 13 Jbeta primers. Sequencing was performed with immunoSEQ multiplex PCR; in TCRdb, only in-frame clones are kept and a portion is missing. This sample has about 210,000 clones, with 82% found just once. Sequenced input: PBMCs. These receptors all come from a man aged 35 to 55 in good health and CMV-seropositive.

The chain employs TRBV27 and TRBJ1-2; 9 bases line up with TRBD1. V was clipped by 6 bases and J by 3 bases; unmatched bases: 8. The CDR3 covers 15 residues. Germline assignment: CDR1 MNHEY and CDR2 SMNVEV (reference sequence). This CDR3 is CASRLQGAQDYGYTF. For the CDR3, the DNA is TGTGCCAGCAGGTTACAGGGGGCGCAGGACTATGGCTACACCTTC.

This chain joins TRBV6-9 and TRBJ2-3; 8 bases map to TRBD2. The J segment lost 2 bases and the V segment lost 8 bases, leaving 9 bases of the junction unmatched. The CDR3 is 15 residues long. Germline CDR1 reads MNHGY; CDR2 reads SVAAGI. CDR3 sequence reads: CASPRGSGITDTQYF. Written as DNA, the CDR3 is TGTGCCAGCCCCCGCGGTAGCGGGATCACAGATACGCAGTATTTT.

The V call is TRBV10-2, the J call TRBJ2-3, with 8 bases matching TRBD2. The CDR3 extends over 13 amino acids. CDR1 and CDR2 (germline): WSHSY, SAAADI. Losses at the gene ends were 6 bases for V and 3 bases for J; bases not matched to a gene: 2. This CDR3 is CASRSGSTDTQYF. Written as DNA, the CDR3 is TGCGCCAGCAGGAGCGGGAGTACAGATACGCAGTATTTT.

The V gene is TRBV2, the J gene TRBJ1-1; perhaps TRBD1 as D (5 bases). The CDR3 spans 12 residues. Germline lookup yields CDR1 SNHLY and CDR2 FYNNEI. Trimming left V 11 bases short and J 1 base short, with 11 bases between. The CDR3 here is CASRVGNTEAFF. DNA of the CDR3: TGTGCCTCCAGGGTGGGGAACACTGAAGCTTTCTTT. The entire variable domain, with the rest obtained from reference TRBV2 and TRBJ1-1, is as follows: EPEVTQTPSHQVTQMGQEVILRCVPISNHLYFYWYRQILGQKVEFLVSFYNNEISEKSEIFDDQFSVERPDGSNFTLKIRSTKLEDSAMYFCASRVGNTEAFFGQGTRLTVV.

V and J are TRBV29-1 and TRBJ1-5, with TRBD1 matching 11 bases. V gave up 6 bases and J gave up 2 bases; unmatched junction bases: 12. The length of the CDR3 is 17 residues. CDR1 is SQVTM and CDR2 is ANQGSEA in the germline V gene. CDR3: CSVGEGQGARGNQPQHF. The CDR3 DNA is TGCAGCGTGGGGGAAGGACAGGGGGCGAGAGGCAATCAGCCCCAGCATTTT.

The chain is built from TRBV13 and TRBJ1-2; TRBD1 is a possible D gene (6 bases). Germline V lookup: CDR1 PRHDT, CDR2 FYEKMQ (reference sequence). This CDR3 is 14 amino acids long. V was cut by 5 bases and J by 4 bases, with 14 bases left in between. This CDR3 reads CASSPGGTSYGYTF. The CDR3 DNA follows: TGTGCCAGCAGCCCAGGTGGGACAAGCTATGGCTACACCTTC.

This chain uses TRBV2 with TRBJ2-2; the D gene is possibly TRBD1 (6 bases). The CDR3 loop spans 12 amino acids. The germline CDR1 and CDR2 sequences are SNHLY and FYNNEI. V lost 7 bases and J 5 bases, leaving 8 bases between the germline ends. The DNA of the CDR3 is TGTGCCAGCACACAGGGAACCGGGGAGCTGTTTTTT. This codes for CASTQGTGELFF.

The CDR3 loop reads CASSPGHPTEAFF. Written as DNA, the CDR3 is TGTGCCAGCTCACCGGGACACCCCACTGAAGCTTTCTTT. The V and J genes are TRBV18 and TRBJ1-1; D perhaps matches TRBD1 (6 bases). Germline V gives CDR1 KGHSH, CDR2 LQKENI. This CDR3 spans 13 amino acids. The V and J ends lost 3 bases and 4 bases respectively, with 9 bases between them. Variable domain in full (rest from reference TRBV18 and TRBJ1-1): NAGVMQNPRHLVRRRGQEARLRCSPMKGHSHVYWYRQLPEEGLKFMVYLQKENIIDESGMPKERFSAEFPKEGPSILRIQQVVRGDSAAYFCASSPGHPTEAFFGQGTRLTVV.

This chain joins TRBV7-9 and TRBJ2-3; 10 bases fit TRBD2. V shed 0 bases, J shed 1 base, and the junction held 1 base outside the gene matches. This CDR3 comprises 16 residues. In germline, CDR1 is SEHNR, CDR2 FQNEAQ (reference sequence). The CDR3 bases are TGTGCCAGCAGCTTAGCTACTAGCGGGGGCACAGATACGCAGTATTTT. Its protein product is CASSLATSGGTDTQYF.

This sequence joins TRBV30 and TRBJ2-7, with D perhaps TRBD1 (6 bases). V gave up 0 bases and J gave up 3 bases, with 9 bases separating them. The CDR3 extends over 13 amino acids. From germline, CDR1 is GTSNPN and CDR2 SVGIG (reference sequence). CDR3 protein: CAWSVLGGYEQYF. CDR3 DNA sequence: TGTGCCTGGAGTGTACTAGGGGGCTACGAGCAGTACTTC.

CDR3 bases: TGTGCCAGCAGCCAGAAGGGGGCCTTCCTCCCTGAAGCTTTCTTT. Translation gives CASSQKGAFLPEAFF. The J gene is TRBJ1-1, the V gene TRBV5-4; 7 positions match TRBD1. Losses at the gene ends were 4 bases for V and 6 bases for J; bases not matched to a gene: 12. The CDR3 runs 15 residues. From germline, CDR1 is SGHNT and CDR2 YYREEE (reference sequence).

This clone was detected once. The rearrangement joins TRBV2 to TRBJ2-1; 8 bases line up with TRBD2. The V gene end was trimmed by 4 bases and the J gene end by 5 bases; junction bases not matched to a gene: 4. The germline V gene has CDR1 SNHLY and CDR2 FYNNEI. This CDR3 is built from 14 residues. This chain's CDR3 is CASSAELADNEQFF. The CDR3, as DNA: TGTGCCAGCAGTGCGGAACTAGCGGACAATGAGCAGTTCTTC.

V gene TRBV5-1 combines with J gene TRBJ1-1; D uncertain. Trimming left V 5 bases short and J 0 bases short, with 14 bases between. Germline CDR1 is SGHRS and CDR2 is YFSETQ. CDR3 length: 15 amino acids. The CDR3 DNA reads as TGCGCCAGCAGTCTGGGCCGACAAGTGAACACTGAAGCTTTCTTT. Protein sequence: CASSLGRQVNTEAFF. The complete variable domain, with remaining parts taken from reference TRBV5-1 and TRBJ1-1, reads KAGVTQTPRYLIKTRGQQVTLSCSPISGHRSVSWYQQTPGQGLQFLFEYFSETQRNKGNFPGRFSGRQFSNSRSEMNVSTLELGDSALYLCASSLGRQVNTEAFFGQGTRLTVV.

The V call is TRBV7-3, the J call TRBJ2-2, with 8 positions matching TRBD2. J was trimmed by 6 bases and V by 1 base; bases with no gene match: 4. This CDR3 is 15 amino acids long. Germline CDR1 SGHTA, CDR2 FQGTGA. The CDR3 region is CASSLMLAGPGELFF. The CDR3 coding sequence is TGTGCCAGCAGCTTAATGCTAGCGGGCCCCGGGGAGCTGTTTTTT.

This sequence joins TRBV19 and TRBJ1-1; 8 nucleotides align to TRBD1. The length of the CDR3 is 15 residues. V dropped 2 bases and J dropped 5; count of bases not matched to a gene: 7. CDR1 and CDR2 (germline): LNHDA, SQIVND (reference sequence). This CDR3 is CASSIQGAVRTEAFF. The CDR3 bases are TGTGCCAGTAGTATACAGGGGGCGGTTCGGACTGAAGCTTTCTTT.

This chain links TRBV28 with TRBJ2-1; TRBD2 aligns across 16 bases. Germline V lookup: CDR1 MDHEN, CDR2 SYDVKM. V shed 6 bases, J shed 7 bases, and the junction held 6 bases outside the gene matches. The length of the CDR3 is 16 residues. CDR3 sequence reads: CASRSGTSGRVNEQFF. The CDR3 nucleotides read TGTGCCAGCAGGTCCGGGACTAGCGGGAGGGTTAATGAGCAGTTCTTC.

V gene TRBV5-1 combines with J gene TRBJ2-3; D perhaps matches TRBD2 (5 bases). The CDR3 totals 14 residues. V dropped 2 bases and J dropped 4 bases, with 11 bases sitting between them. Germline lookup yields CDR1 SGHRS and CDR2 YFSETQ. The CDR3 is CASSLEGASDTQYF. CDR3 nucleotides: TGCGCCAGCAGCTTAGAGGGAGCTTCAGATACGCAGTATTTT. Full variable domain (rest looked up from reference TRBV5-1 and TRBJ2-3): KAGVTQTPRYLIKTRGQQVTLSCSPISGHRSVSWYQQTPGQGLQFLFEYFSETQRNKGNFPGRFSGRQFSNSRSEMNVSTLELGDSALYLCASSLEGASDTQYFGPGTRLTVL.

The DNA for the CDR3 is TGTGCCAGCAGTGAGTTCCCCCGGGTAGACAACTATGGCTACACCTTC. Its translation: CASSEFPRVDNYGYTF. The chain joins TRBV6-1 to TRBJ1-2; no clear D gene. Germline lookup yields CDR1 MNHNS and CDR2 SASEGT. The CDR3 covers 16 residues. V was clipped by 3 bases and J by 2 bases, with 16 bases between them.

The V gene is TRBV30, the J gene TRBJ1-1; D call uncertain. From germline, CDR1 is GTSNPN and CDR2 SVGIG (reference sequence). This CDR3 has 14 residues. Trimming took off 4 bases at V and 1 base at J, with 13 bases between the two ends. The DNA for the CDR3 is TGTGCCTGGAACTTAGGAGAAGGGAACACTGAAGCTTTCTTT. Its protein is CAWNLGEGNTEAFF.

This chain joins TRBV21-1 and TRBJ1-5; the table assigns TRBD1, which was not confirmed against the DNA. TRBV21-1 is an annotated pseudogene. This CDR3 comprises 16 residues. The CDR3 DNA reads TGTGCCAGCAGCAAAAGTCGGACAGGGAGGAAACAGCCCCAGCATTTT. Its protein product is CASSKSRTGRKQPQHF.

The chain carries TRBV5-4 and TRBJ2-7; D perhaps matches TRBD1 (6 bases). Germline CDR1 SGHNT, CDR2 YYREEE (reference sequence). CDR3 length: 13 amino acids. V lost 2 bases and J 4 bases, leaving 10 bases between the germline ends. The CDR3 region is CASSFNREYEQYV. The CDR3 region has the DNA TGTGCCAGCAGCTTTAACAGGGAGTACGAGCAGTACGTC.

V is TRBV19 and J is TRBJ2-1, with no clear D. Looked up from germline, CDR1 is LNHDA and CDR2 is SQIVND (reference sequence). This CDR3 is built from 15 residues. The V gene lost 3 bases and the J gene lost 0 bases, with 9 bases spanning the gap. The DNA of the CDR3 is TGTGCCAGTAGTATCGACATTAGCTCCTACAATGAGCAGTTCTTC. Translated, it gives CASSIDISSYNEQFF.

The chain has TRBV27 and TRBJ2-7; 7 positions match TRBD1. Unmatched junction bases numbered 8, after V lost 6 bases and J lost 3 bases. CDR1 MNHEY and CDR2 SMNVEV come from the germline V gene (reference sequence). The CDR3 length is 14 residues. The CDR3 DNA reads as TGTGCCAGCAGGAGACAGGGTATGGGCTACGAGCAGTACTTC. Its protein product is CASRRQGMGYEQYF.

This clone was seen only a few times. The CDR3 DNA reads as TGCGCCAGCAGCCAAGGGTTACTGGACTACGAGCAGTACGTC. Residues: CASSQGLLDYEQYV. The chain carries TRBV4-1 and TRBJ2-7; D gene unclear. This CDR3 comprises 14 residues. Trimming pared 1 base from V and 3 bases from J, leaving 10 bases between. Germline loops: CDR1 MGHRA, CDR2 YSYEKL.

The V gene is TRBV5-1, the J gene TRBJ2-7; TRBD2 is a possible D gene (5 bases). The CDR3 is 14 amino acids. From germline, CDR1 is SGHRS and CDR2 YFSETQ. V lost 5 bases and J 0 bases, leaving 12 bases between the germline ends. CDR3 coding DNA: TGCGCCAGCAGTAGTAGCGCGAGCTCCTACGAGCAGTACTTC. Its protein product is CASSSSASSYEQYF.

The chain is built from TRBV14 and TRBJ1-1; tentative D call: TRBD1 (5 bases). V lost 2 bases and J lost 2, with 6 bases in between. The CDR3 has 13 residues. CDR1 and CDR2 from the germline V gene are SGHDN and FVKESK. The DNA of the CDR3 is TGTGCCAGCAGCCAACAGGGCAACACTGAAGCTTTCTTT. As protein: CASSQQGNTEAFF.

The gene calls are TRBV19 and TRBJ1-5, with 8 bases fitting TRBD1. V dropped 3 bases and J dropped 3; count of bases not matched to a gene: 4. This CDR3 contains 15 residues. Germline V lookup: CDR1 LNHDA, CDR2 SQIVND (reference sequence). In nucleotides, the CDR3 is TGTGCCAGTAGTATTTGGGACAGGCCCAATCAGCCCCAGCATTTT. This encodes CASSIWDRPNQPQHF.

This clone was observed a few times. J is TRBJ2-2 and V is TRBV5-1; possibly TRBD2 for D (5 bases). This CDR3 comprises 19 residues. Trimming took off 4 bases at V and 1 base at J, with 23 bases between the two ends. Germline lookup yields CDR1 SGHRS and CDR2 YFSETQ. This CDR3 is CASSPSQAGGPLNTGELFF. The CDR3 DNA reads as TGCGCCAGCAGCCCAAGCCAGGCAGGAGGCCCCTTGAACACCGGGGAGCTGTTTTTT.

The chain recombines TRBV5-6 with TRBJ2-2; no definite D call. V gave up 0 bases and J gave up 7 bases, with 10 bases separating them. The germline CDR1 and CDR2 sequences are SGHDT and YYEEEE. The CDR3 totals 14 residues. CDR3 sequence: CASSLALESGELFF. The DNA for the CDR3 is TGTGCCAGCAGCTTGGCTCTAGAGAGCGGGGAGCTGTTTTTT.